This TCR beta chain was sequenced for a study of a mutant IDH1 vaccine in newly diagnosed glioma (dated by TCRdb to the early 2020s). For the study in its entirety: Vaccination was initiated 4-6 weeks after radiotherapy alone, or concurrently with temozolomide cycles in the chemotherapy-containing groups. The 30 to 40 treated patients were approximately 62% male and 37.5% female, with a mean age of around 40 years. Prior to enrollment, patients had been given standard therapy consisting of radiotherapy alone, temozolomide alone, or radiochemotherapy with temozolomide, with the combination given to most patients. For exploratory analyses, some 24 treated patients had longitudinal TCRB deep sequencing done wherever samples were available. The week-35 safety follow-up was designated visit V12, and the week-47 end of study was designated visit V13. Peripheral blood was collected at six visits: V03 (baseline), V05, V07, V10, V12 and V13. On the study overall, not on this receptor specifically: Availability determined which PBMC samples were chosen for TCRB deep sequencing. Across multiple MHC alleles, vaccine-induced immune responses were seen in more than 90% of patients. The authors noted that analyses of patient blood samples could not be reproduced because of sample limitations. Pseudoprogression appeared unrelated to alterations in the top peripheral T cell clonotypes detected by TCRB sequencing.

With respect to this clone: Its binding antigen is unknown. No per-base quality is available; no much larger clone lies one base away.

The sample's time point label, decoded: week 47, end of study. Each vaccine dose, consisting of 300 ug of a 20-mer mutant IDH1 peptide in Montanide, was administered subcutaneously with topical imiquimod. Across visits V03 through V10, patients got a total of eight vaccinations, given in weeks 1, 3, 5, 7, 11, 15, 19 and 23. All donors had newly diagnosed IDH1-mutant astrocytomas of WHO grade 3 or 4 that showed loss of nuclear ATRX. The samples were drawn from NOA16, a multicentre, single-arm, open-label phase I trial in Germany that tested a mutant IDH1 peptide vaccine in humans for the first time. The DNeasy Blood and Tissue Kit was used to extract genomic DNA from EDTA blood for TCRB sequencing. According to the germline V gene, CDR1 reads SNHLY and CDR2 reads FYNNEI. V loses 5 bases, J loses 5 bases, and the germline ends lie 12 bases apart. Including the terminal cysteine and phenylalanine, the CDR3 comprises 14 residues. This entry keeps only the CDR3 DNA: 42 bases, framed from base 1.

Libraries came from the immunoSEQ multiplex PCR assay. Following the manufacturer's protocol, the hsTCRB Kit was used to amplify rearranged TCR beta chain sequences. TCRB libraries were sequenced on an Illumina MiSeq. The paper's data handling went like this. The kit vendor's proprietary platform handled demultiplexing, trimming and gene mapping. TCRdb took this table from immuneACCESS and kept in-frame rearrangements with V and J called. Such tables lack part of the clones; where checked against another copy, unresolved V genes explain under half of the gap, and the rest is unexplained. D and trimming were read from the DNA, whereas the V and J calls and clone size are those reported in that table. For this sample the table gives 77,000 or so clones, of which 80% to 90% were detected only once. Together, the top ten hold more than 4.5% of the sample.

The receptor chain draws on TRBV2 and TRBJ2-2; TRBD2 might be the D gene, on 6 matching bases. This clonotype originated in a man aged 35 to 55 with glioma. This material consisted of PBMCs, taken from a glioma patient whose treatment included an IDH1 peptide vaccine. The DNA reads as follows: TGTGCCAGCAGTTGGGCTAGCGTGACCGGGGAGCTGTTTTTT. It translates to CASSWASVTGELFF.